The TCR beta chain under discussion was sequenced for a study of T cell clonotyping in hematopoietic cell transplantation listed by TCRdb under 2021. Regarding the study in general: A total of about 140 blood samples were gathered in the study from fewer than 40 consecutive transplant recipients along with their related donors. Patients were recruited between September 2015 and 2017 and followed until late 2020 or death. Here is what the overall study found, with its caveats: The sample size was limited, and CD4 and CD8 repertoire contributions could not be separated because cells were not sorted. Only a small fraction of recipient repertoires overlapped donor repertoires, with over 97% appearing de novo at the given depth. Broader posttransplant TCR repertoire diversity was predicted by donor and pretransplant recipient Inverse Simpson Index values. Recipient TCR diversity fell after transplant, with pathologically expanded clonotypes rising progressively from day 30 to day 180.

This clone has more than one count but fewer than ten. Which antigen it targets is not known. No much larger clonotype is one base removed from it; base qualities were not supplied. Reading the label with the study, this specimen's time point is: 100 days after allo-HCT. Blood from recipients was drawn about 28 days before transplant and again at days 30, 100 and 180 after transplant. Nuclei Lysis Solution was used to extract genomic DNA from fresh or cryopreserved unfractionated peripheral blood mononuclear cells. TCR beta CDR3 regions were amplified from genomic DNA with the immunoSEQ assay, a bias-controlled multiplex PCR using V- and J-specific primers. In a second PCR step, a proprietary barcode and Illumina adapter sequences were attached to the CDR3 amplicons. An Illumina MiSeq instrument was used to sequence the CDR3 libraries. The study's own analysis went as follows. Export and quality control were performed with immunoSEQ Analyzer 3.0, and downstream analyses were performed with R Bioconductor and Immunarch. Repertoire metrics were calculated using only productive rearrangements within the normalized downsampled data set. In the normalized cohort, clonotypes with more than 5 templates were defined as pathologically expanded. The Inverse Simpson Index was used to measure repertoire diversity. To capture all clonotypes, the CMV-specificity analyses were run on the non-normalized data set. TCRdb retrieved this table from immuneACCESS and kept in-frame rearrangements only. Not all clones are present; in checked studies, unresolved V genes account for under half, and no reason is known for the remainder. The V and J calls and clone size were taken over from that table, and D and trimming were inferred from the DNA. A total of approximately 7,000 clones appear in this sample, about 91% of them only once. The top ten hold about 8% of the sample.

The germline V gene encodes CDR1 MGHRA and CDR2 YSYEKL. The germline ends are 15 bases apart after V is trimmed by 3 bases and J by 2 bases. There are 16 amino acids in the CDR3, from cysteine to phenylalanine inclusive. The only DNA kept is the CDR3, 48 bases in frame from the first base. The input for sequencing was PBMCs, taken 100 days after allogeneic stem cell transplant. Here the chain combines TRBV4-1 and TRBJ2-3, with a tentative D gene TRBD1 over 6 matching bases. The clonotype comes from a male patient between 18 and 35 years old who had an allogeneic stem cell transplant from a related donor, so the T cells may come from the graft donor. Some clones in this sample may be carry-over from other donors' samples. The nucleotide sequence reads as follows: TGCGCCAGCAGCCAGACAGGATCCCTCCCCACAGATACGCAGTATTTT. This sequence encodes CASSQTGSLPTDTQYF.